This TCR beta chain was profiled in a study of human T cells and chemical hapten exposure (dated by TCRdb to the early 2020s). Background on the whole study: For sensitization, 2% DPC in acetone was applied to an approximately 2 cm by approximately 2 cm area of upper inner arm skin. Approximately 28 alopecia patients gave blood for TCR sequencing at one to four time points (pre-sensitization, 2, 6 and 24 weeks). Libraries were pooled for sequencing, and per-sample TCR yields varied mainly because of small differences in library volumes within the pool. The study tracked peripheral blood TCR repertoire changes in vivo during primary and secondary sensitization to the hapten diphenylcyclopropenone (DPC) in alopecia patients. Weekly therapeutic DPC doses were additionally applied to the scalp of patients throughout the roughly 23-week study period. Patch testing was done on the upper back using Finn chambers containing 0.01% DPC, and results were scored after 6 days according to International Contact Dermatitis Research Group standards. Blood samples were taken from patients before sensitization (week 0) and then at 2, 6 and about 24 weeks after DPC sensitization. The mostly female patient cohort included alopecia areata with under or over 50% scalp involvement, alopecia totalis and alopecia universalis.

Study-wide findings and limitations: Repeated subsampling changed both the strength of the expansion versus patch-test correlation and the threshold at which that correlation became significant. Patch test score correlated positively with the number of PT1 expanded TCRs, reaching significance at thresholds 8, 16 and 32 but not at 4. Compared with pre-sensitization or healthy control sets, expanded TCRs formed significantly more large CDR3 similarity clusters, which is consistent with antigen-driven responses. Because every patient had alopecia, a presumed autoimmune disease, the patients' immune response might differ from that of healthy individuals. DPC sensitization did not change the number of TCRs with a frequency above 1 in 1000, and there was no evidence of changes in global repertoire structure.

The protocol used for the library was RACE. TCRdb lists the instrument as NextSeq 500. During library preparation, unique molecular identifiers were attached to individual cDNA molecules so that TCRs could be counted quantitatively and reproducibly. From each blood RNA sample, both TCR alpha and TCR beta chains were sequenced. The paper's processing steps were these. A median of roughly 99,000 TCRs per sample was observed, with a range of roughly 23,224 to 700,000. The Decombinator software suite was used to annotate the V, J and CDR3 of the TCR reads. To make PS versus PT1 abundance plots, every sample was subsampled to the same number of TCRs (28,000). TCRs were defined as expanded if absent before sensitization and observed at least eight times at the 2-week time point. The public reads were reanalyzed by TCRdb: fastp trimming at Q25, MiXCR alignment, in-frame beta chains only. Rows are unified per CDR3 protein, each entry keeping the most common DNA and genes. Clone size and V and J calls follow TCRdb, not the original study. The sample table shows approximately 70,000 distinct CDR3 sequences, and 9.8% are seen once. The ten largest clones capture less than 4% of the sample.

A distance of 10 bases separates the germline ends of V and J, which lose 5 bases and 5 bases respectively. The CDR3 runs 14 amino acids, cysteine and phenylalanine included. The kept DNA is CDR3 alone, 42 bases in frame from the first base. The germline V gene encodes CDR1 SGHVS and CDR2 FQNEAQ. This clonotype was observed a few times. Its antigen target is currently unknown. No base quality information exists; no much larger clone differs at one position. Explained via the paper, the time point label denotes: patch test 1, 2 weeks after DPC sensitization. In light of the paper, this sample's treatment or condition label describes: therapeutic diphenylcyclopropenone sensitization with weekly scalp DPC. At each patch-test visit, blood was drawn before the patch test was applied. Patients were considered eligible if aged 18 to 70, diagnosed with alopecia and deemed suitable for DPC therapy, and patients were excluded if pregnant. Total RNA was extracted from unfractionated whole blood that had been collected in Tempus Blood RNA tubes.

The TCR sequence derives from a woman aged 40 to 50 with alopecia areata. Some clones in this sample may be carry-over from other donors' samples. The chain is assembled from TRBV7-8 and TRBJ1-6; the D gene cannot be resolved reliably. Here the sequenced sample was whole blood, taken in connection with sensitization to the hapten diphenylcyclopropenone (DPC). The CDR3 is CASSLGLHNSPLHF. The DNA reads TGTGCCAGCAGCCTGGGGTTGCATAATTCACCCCTCCACTTT.